This T cell receptor (beta chain) was sequenced in a study of shared clonotypes between healthy human individuals. Study-wide findings and caveats: Only blood was sampled; tissue repertoires likely differ.

Repertoires were generated with immunoSEQ multiplex PCR, while TCRdb's copy carries only in-frame clones and drops some. Of around 1.6 million clones listed, under 99% are singletons. Trimming took 0 bases from V and 4 from J, leaving 13 bases between them. Germline CDR1 is SGHDN and CDR2 is FVKESK. The CDR3 runs to 16 residues. Details on this clone: The antigen is unknown.

This clonotype was sampled from a man aged 30 to 45 in good health. Sequencing was carried out using naive CD4+ T cells sorted from blood. Regarding subset: CD45RA+ positively selected. J is TRBJ1-3 and V is TRBV14, with D unclear. The CDR3 protein is CASSQDLPGVGNTIYF. The DNA for the CDR3 is TGTGCCAGCAGCCAAGATCTGCCAGGAGTCGGAAACACCATATATTTT.